Listed below are T cell receptor beta chains from one sample, sequenced in a study of cytomegalovirus exposure and HLA in healthy donors. Clones were read by immunoSEQ multiplex PCR, and TCRdb kept only the in-frame ones, dropping some. In the table there are almost 200,000 clones, roughly 85% of which are singletons. Sequenced: PBMCs. These TCRs come from a woman aged 50 to 65 in good health and CMV-seronegative. CDR3s include the opening cysteine and the closing phenylalanine or tryptophan. The D gene is left open where the match is weak. Not every row has a clone size; where given, it reads once, few, many or a size class.

j_call	cdr3_length	d_call	clone_size	v_call	cdr3_nt	cdr3_aa
TRBJ2-7	11	NA	NA	TRBV5-1	TGCGCCAGCAGCTCGACTCTCGAGCAGTACTTC	CASSSTLEQYF
TRBJ2-4	19	TRBD2	NA	TRBV27	TGTGCCAGCAGCCCGACCGGGACTAGCGGGAGAGGAGCCAAAAACATTCAGTACTTC	CASSPTGTSGRGAKNIQYF
TRBJ1-2	15	NA	NA	TRBV19	TGTGCCAGTAGTAGGCCCGGGGGGCAGACGCGTGGCTACACCTTC	CASSRPGGQTRGYTF
TRBJ2-1	13	TRBD2	once	TRBV30	TGTGCCTGGAGTGGGACTAGCATGAATGAGCAGTTCTTC	CAWSGTSMNEQFF
TRBJ1-2	13	NA	NA	TRBV7-9	TGTTCCAGCAGCTTAGCCAGGGGCTATGGCTACACCTTC	CSSSLARGYGYTF
TRBJ2-1	13	TRBD2	NA	TRBV6-6	TGTGCCTCGTGGGAGGGCCTGTACAATGAGCAGTTCTTC	CASWEGLYNEQFF
TRBJ1-1	14	NA	NA	TRBV19	TGTGCCAGTAGGAACTTCCGACGGGACACTGAAGCTTTCTTT	CASRNFRRDTEAFF
TRBJ1-1	14	TRBD1	NA	TRBV5-1	TGCGCCAGCAGCTTTCGACAGGGGGTAACTGAAGCTTTCTTT	CASSFRQGVTEAFF
TRBJ1-2	17	NA	NA	TRBV28	TGTGCCAGCGGAACGACCGGGACCGGGTGGCGGGGCTATGGCTACACCTTC	CASGTTGTGWRGYGYTF
TRBJ1-1	10	NA	NA	TRBV19	TGTCGAACCGGGGAATTCGAAGCTTTCTTT	CRTGEFEAFF
TRBJ1-2	13	TRBD1	NA	TRBV7-9	TGTGCCAGCAGCTCCATAACAGGGGGCGGCTACACCTTC	CASSSITGGGYTF
TRBJ1-4	15	NA	NA	TRBV27	TGTGCCAGCAGTTTATCGACGCAGGGGAATGAAAAACTGTTTTTT	CASSLSTQGNEKLFF
TRBJ2-6	15	NA	NA	TRBV7-9	TGTGCCAGCAGCTTCTCCGGCTCTGGGGCCAACGTCCTGACTTTC	CASSFSGSGANVLTF
TRBJ1-2	14	TRBD1	NA	TRBV7-6	TGTGCCAGCAGCCCACGCACAGGGGCTCATGGCTACACCTTC	CASSPRTGAHGYTF
TRBJ2-7	11	NA	NA	TRBV20-1	TGCAGTGCCCCCCGCGGAGGGAGAAAGTACTTC	CSAPRGGRKYF
TRBJ2-5	16	NA	few	TRBV11-2	TGTGCCAGCAGCTTAGTTTCTGCAGGGAAGCAAGAGACCCAGTACTTC	CASSLVSAGKQETQYF
TRBJ1-1	12	NA	NA	TRBV30	TGTGCCTGGAGTGTACGGGAGGCTGAAGCTTTCTTT	CAWSVREAEAFF
TRBJ2-7	15	NA	NA	TRBV7-2	TGTGCCAGCAGCCCAAGGATAGGACTATTTTACGAGCAGTACTTC	CASSPRIGLFYEQYF
TRBJ2-2	16	TRBD2	few	TRBV28	TGTGCCAGCAGAGCAACTAGCGGCAAGAACACCGGGGAGCTGTTTTTT	CASRATSGKNTGELFF
TRBJ1-4	13	TRBD1	NA	TRBV7-2	TGTGCCAGCAGCCCCGGACAGGCTGAAAAACTGTTTTTT	CASSPGQAEKLFF
TRBJ1-2	12	NA	NA	TRBV28	TGTGCCAGCAGCATACCCGGCTATGGCTACACCTTC	CASSIPGYGYTF
TRBJ2-3	17	TRBD2	NA	TRBV9	TGTGCCAGCAGCCCCGGACTAGCCGTACTATTCACAGATACGCAGTATTTT	CASSPGLAVLFTDTQYF
TRBJ1-1	14	NA	NA	TRBV28	TGTGCCAGCAGTTTATTACAGAAGAACACTGAAGCTTTCTTT	CASSLLQKNTEAFF
TRBJ2-2	16	TRBD2	NA	TRBV28	TGTGCCAGCAGTATCTCTAGCGGAAGCAGCTCCGGGGAGCTGTTTTTT	CASSISSGSSSGELFF
TRBJ2-7	12	NA	NA	TRBV10-1	TGCGCCAGCAGTCCGGTTCTCTACGAGCAGTACTTC	CASSPVLYEQYF
TRBJ1-1	16	NA	NA	TRBV7-8	TGTGCCAGCAGCTTAGAGATCGGGGGAATGAACACTGAAGCTTTCTTT	CASSLEIGGMNTEAFF